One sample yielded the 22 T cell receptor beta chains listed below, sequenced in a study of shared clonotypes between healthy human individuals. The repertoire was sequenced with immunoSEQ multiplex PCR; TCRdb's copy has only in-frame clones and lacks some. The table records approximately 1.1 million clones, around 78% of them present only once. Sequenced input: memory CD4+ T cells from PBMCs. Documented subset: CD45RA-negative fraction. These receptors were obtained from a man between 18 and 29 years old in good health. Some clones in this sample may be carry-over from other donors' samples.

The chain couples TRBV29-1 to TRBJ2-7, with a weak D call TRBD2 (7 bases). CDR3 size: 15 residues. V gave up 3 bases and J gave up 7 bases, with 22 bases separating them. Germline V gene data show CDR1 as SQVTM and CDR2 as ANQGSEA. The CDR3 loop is CSVEGAGVPFGEQYF. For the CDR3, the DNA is TGCAGCGTTGAGGGGGCGGGAGTGCCATTCGGGGAGCAGTACTTC.

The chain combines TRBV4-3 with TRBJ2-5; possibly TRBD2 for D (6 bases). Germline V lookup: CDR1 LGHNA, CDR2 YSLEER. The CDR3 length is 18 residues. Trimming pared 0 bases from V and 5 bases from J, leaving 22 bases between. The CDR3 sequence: CASSQDLLAISIGETQYF. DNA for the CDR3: TGCGCCAGCAGCCAAGATTTACTAGCCATATCGATAGGGGAGACCCAGTACTTC.

Here the CDR3 DNA reads TGTGCCAGCAGCTTAGAGGGCAGGGCGGAGACAGATACGCAGTATTTT. Encoded protein: CASSLEGRAETDTQYF. V usage is TRBV7-2 and J usage is TRBJ2-3; possible D gene TRBD1, 5 bases. Between the trimmed V and J ends, which lost 1 base and 3 bases, there was a span of 14 bases. The germline V gene encodes CDR1 SGHTA and CDR2 FQGNSA. This CDR3 spans 16 amino acids.

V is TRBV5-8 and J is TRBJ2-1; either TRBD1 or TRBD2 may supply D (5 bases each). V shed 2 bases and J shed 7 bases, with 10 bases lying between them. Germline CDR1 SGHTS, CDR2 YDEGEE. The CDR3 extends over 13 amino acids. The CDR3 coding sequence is TGTGCCAGCAGCTTTTTATGGGGGAATGAGCAGTTCTTC. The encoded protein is CASSFLWGNEQFF.

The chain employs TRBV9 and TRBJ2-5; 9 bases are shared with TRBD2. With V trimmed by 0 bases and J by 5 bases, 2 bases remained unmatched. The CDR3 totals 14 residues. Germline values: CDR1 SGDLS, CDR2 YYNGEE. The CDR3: CASSVVAGEETQYF. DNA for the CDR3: TGTGCCAGCAGCGTAGTAGCGGGAGAGGAGACCCAGTACTTC.

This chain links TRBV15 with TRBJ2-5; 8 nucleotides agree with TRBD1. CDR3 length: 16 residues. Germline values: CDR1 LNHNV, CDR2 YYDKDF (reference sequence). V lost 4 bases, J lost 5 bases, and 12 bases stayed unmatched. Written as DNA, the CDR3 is TGTGCCACCAGCACCGGGGCAGGGGGCATCAGGGAGACCCAGTACTTC. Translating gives CATSTGAGGIRETQYF.

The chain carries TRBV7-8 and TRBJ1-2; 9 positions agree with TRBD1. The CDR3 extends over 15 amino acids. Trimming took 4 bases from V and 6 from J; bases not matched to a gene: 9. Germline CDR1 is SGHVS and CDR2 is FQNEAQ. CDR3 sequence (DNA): TGTGCCAGCAGCTACATACGGACAGGGGTGGATGGCTACACCTTC. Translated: CASSYIRTGVDGYTF.

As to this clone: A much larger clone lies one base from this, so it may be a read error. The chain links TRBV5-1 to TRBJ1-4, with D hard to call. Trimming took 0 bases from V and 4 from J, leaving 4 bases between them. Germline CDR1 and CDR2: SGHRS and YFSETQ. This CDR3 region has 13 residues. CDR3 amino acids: CASSLEGNEKLFF. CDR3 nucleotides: TGCGCCAGCAGCTTGGAAGGTAATGAAAAACTGTTTTTT.

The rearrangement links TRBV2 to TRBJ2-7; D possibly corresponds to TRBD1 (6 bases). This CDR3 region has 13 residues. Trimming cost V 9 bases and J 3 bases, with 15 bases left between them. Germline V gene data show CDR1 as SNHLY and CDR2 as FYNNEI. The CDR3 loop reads CASASDRIYEQYF. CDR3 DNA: TGTGCCAGTGCCTCAGACAGGATCTACGAGCAGTACTTC. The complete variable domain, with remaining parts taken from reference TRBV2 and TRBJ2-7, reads EPEVTQTPSHQVTQMGQEVILRCVPISNHLYFYWYRQILGQKVEFLVSFYNNEISEKSEIFDDQFSVERPDGSNFTLKIRSTKLEDSAMYFCASASDRIYEQYFGPGTRLTVT.

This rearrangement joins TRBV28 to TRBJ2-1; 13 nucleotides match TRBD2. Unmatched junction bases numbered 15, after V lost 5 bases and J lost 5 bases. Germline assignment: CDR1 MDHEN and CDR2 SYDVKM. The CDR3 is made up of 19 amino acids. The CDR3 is CASSTSGRAPGEFHNEQFF. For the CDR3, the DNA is TGTGCCAGCAGTACTAGCGGGAGGGCCCCTGGGGAATTCCACAATGAGCAGTTCTTC.

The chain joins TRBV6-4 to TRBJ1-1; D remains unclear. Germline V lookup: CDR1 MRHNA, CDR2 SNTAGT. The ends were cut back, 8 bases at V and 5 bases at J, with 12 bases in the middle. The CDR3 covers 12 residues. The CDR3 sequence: CASGPRETEAFF. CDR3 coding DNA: TGTGCCAGCGGCCCTAGAGAGACTGAAGCTTTCTTT.

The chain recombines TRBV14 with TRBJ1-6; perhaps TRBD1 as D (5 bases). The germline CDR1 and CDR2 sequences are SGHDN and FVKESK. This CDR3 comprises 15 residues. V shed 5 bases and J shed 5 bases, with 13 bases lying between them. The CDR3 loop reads CASSGPGRNNSPLHF. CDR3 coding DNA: TGTGCCAGCAGCGGGCCGGGACGGAATAATTCACCCCTCCACTTT.

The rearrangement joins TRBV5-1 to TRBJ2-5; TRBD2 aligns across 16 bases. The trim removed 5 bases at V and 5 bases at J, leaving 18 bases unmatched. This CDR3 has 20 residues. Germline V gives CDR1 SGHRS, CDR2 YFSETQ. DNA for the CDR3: TGCGCCAGCAGACAGTCCGGGACTAGCGGGAGGGCCTACTATGTGGAGACCCAGTACTTC. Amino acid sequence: CASRQSGTSGRAYYVETQYF. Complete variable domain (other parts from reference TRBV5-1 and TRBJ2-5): KAGVTQTPRYLIKTRGQQVTLSCSPISGHRSVSWYQQTPGQGLQFLFEYFSETQRNKGNFPGRFSGRQFSNSRSEMNVSTLELGDSALYLCASRQSGTSGRAYYVETQYFGPGTRLLVL.

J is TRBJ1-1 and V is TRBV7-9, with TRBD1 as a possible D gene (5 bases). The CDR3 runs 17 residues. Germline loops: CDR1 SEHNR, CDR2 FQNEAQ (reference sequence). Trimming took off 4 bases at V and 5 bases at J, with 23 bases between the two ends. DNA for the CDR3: TGTGCCAGCAGCTCCCACCCAGGGAGGGGCACGGGGACTGAAGCTTTCTTT. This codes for CASSSHPGRGTGTEAFF. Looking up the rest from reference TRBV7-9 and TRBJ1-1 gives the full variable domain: DTGVSQNPRHKITKRGQNVTFRCDPISEHNRLYWYRQTLGQGPEFLTYFQNEAQLEKSRLLSDRFSAERPKGSFSTLEIQRTEQGDSAMYLCASSSHPGRGTGTEAFFGQGTRLTVV.

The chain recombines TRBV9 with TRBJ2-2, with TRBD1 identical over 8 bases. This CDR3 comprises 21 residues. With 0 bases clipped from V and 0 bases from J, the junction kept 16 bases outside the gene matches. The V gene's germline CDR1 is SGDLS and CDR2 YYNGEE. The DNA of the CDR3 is TGTGCCAGCAGCGTAGCTGGGGGGACAGGAGTACTCCTTACGAACACCGGGGAGCTGTTTTTT. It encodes CASSVAGGTGVLLTNTGELFF.

The CDR3 sequence: CASSPDRGLIYGYTF. DNA for the CDR3: TGTGCCAGCAGCCCGGACAGGGGCCTGATCTATGGCTACACCTTC. This sequence joins TRBV7-2 and TRBJ1-2, with 9 bases matching TRBD1. V lost 5 bases to trimming and J lost 4 bases; unmatched junction nucleotides: 8. The germline CDR1 and CDR2 sequences are SGHTA and FQGNSA. The CDR3 length is 15 residues.

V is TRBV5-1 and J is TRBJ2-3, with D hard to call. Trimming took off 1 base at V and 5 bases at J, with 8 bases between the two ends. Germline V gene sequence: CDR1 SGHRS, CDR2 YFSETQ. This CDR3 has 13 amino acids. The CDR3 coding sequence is TGCGCCAGCAGCTTGCAACTCGAAGATACGCAGTATTTT. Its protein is CASSLQLEDTQYF.

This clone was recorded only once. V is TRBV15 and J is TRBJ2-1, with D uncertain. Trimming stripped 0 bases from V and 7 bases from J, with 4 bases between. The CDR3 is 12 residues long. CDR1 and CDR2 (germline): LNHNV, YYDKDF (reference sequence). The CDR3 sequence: CATSRDLNEQFF. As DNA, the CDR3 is TGTGCCACCAGCAGAGATCTAAATGAGCAGTTCTTC.

CDR3 nucleotide sequence: TGTGCCAGCAGCGTAGAGGTCTCCCTGAACACTGAAGCTTTCTTT. It translates to CASSVEVSLNTEAFF. The rearrangement links TRBV9 to TRBJ1-1; D uncertain. This CDR3 is built from 15 residues. CDR1 and CDR2 from the germline V gene are SGDLS and YYNGEE. Trimming removed 0 bases at V and 0 bases at J, with 9 bases between.

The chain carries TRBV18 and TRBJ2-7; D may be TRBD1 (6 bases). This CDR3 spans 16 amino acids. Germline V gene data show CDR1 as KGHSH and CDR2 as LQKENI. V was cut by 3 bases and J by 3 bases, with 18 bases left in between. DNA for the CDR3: TGTGCCAGCTCACCTCCTCCCCCCGGCAGGGGCTACGAGCAGTACTTC. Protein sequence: CASSPPPPGRGYEQYF.

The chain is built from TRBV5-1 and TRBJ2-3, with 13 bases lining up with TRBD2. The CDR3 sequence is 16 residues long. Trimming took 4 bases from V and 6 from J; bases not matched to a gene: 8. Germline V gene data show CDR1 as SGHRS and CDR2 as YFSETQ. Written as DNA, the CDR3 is TGCGCCAGCAGCCAGGGACTAGCGGGGCCCGCGGATACGCAGTATTTT. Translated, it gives CASSQGLAGPADTQYF.

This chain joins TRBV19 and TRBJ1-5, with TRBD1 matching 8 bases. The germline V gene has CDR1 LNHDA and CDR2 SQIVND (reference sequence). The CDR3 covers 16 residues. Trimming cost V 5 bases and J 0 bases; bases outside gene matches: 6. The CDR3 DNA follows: TGTGCCAGTAGTGCCCTGACAGGGGTTAGCAATCAGCCCCAGCATTTT. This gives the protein CASSALTGVSNQPQHF.